The 4 T cell receptor beta chains listed next were all sequenced from one sample in a study of regulatory T cells in long-lasting Graves disease. Time point given: persistent/refractory GD, antithyroid drugs over 5 years with positive TRAb. Making the TCR library involved RNA that had been extracted from PBMCs. Arm-PCR of CDR3 regions and iRepertoire HTBI primers were used to build TCR beta libraries. TCRdb re-analysed the multiplex PCR reads in MiXCR, keeping a single row per CDR3 protein. Of roughly 500,000 distinct CDR3 sequences listed, about 20% are singletons. The sequencing used peripheral blood mononuclear cells (PBMCs), collected when the disease was refractory, from a patient treated with antithyroid drugs. All receptors derive from a female donor with Graves disease.

This clonotype was recorded at least ten times. The chain employs TRBV28 and TRBJ2-1, with unresolved D. Trimming took 6 bases from V and 7 from J, leaving 10 bases between them. There are 12 residues in the CDR3. CDR1 MDHEN and CDR2 SYDVKM come from the germline V gene. The CDR3 sequence is CASSLALNEQFF. The DNA for the CDR3 is TGTGCCAGCAGCCTGGCGCTAAATGAGCAGTTCTTC. The full variable domain, completed using reference TRBV28 and TRBJ2-1, is DVKVTQSSRYLVKRTGEKVFLECVQDMDHENMFWYRQDPGLGLRLIYFSYDVKMKEKGDIPEGYSVSREKKERFSLILESASTNQTSMYLCASSLALNEQFFGPGTRLTVL.

The chain links TRBV4-3 to TRBJ2-7; D is perhaps TRBD1 (6 bases). The CDR3 extends over 15 amino acids. Trimming pared 0 bases from V and 5 bases from J, leaving 14 bases between. Germline lookup yields CDR1 LGHNA and CDR2 YSLEER. CDR3 in amino acids: CASSQEVGRGDEQYF. DNA of the CDR3: TGCGCCAGCAGCCAAGAGGTGGGCAGGGGTGACGAGCAGTACTTC.

This clonotype was detected many times. The rearrangement joins TRBV6-1 to TRBJ2-2; D is possibly TRBD2 (6 bases). CDR1 is MNHNS and CDR2 is SASEGT in the germline V gene. V lost 6 bases and J 7 bases, leaving 15 bases between the germline ends. The CDR3 is made up of 14 amino acids. In DNA form, the CDR3 reads TGTGCCAGCAGACGGGGGACTTTCGGCGGGGAGCTGTTTTTT. Residues: CASRRGTFGGELFF.

This chain uses TRBV20-1 with TRBJ1-4, with D unresolved. Germline CDR1 is DFQATT and CDR2 is SNEGSKA (reference sequence). The CDR3 loop spans 13 amino acids. V was trimmed by 7 bases and J by 8 bases, leaving 17 bases between them. Written as DNA, the CDR3 is TGCAGTGGATCGGGCGTGGATGGGGAAAAACTGTTTTTT. Protein sequence: CSGSGVDGEKLFF.